This is a list of T cell receptor beta chains from one sample in a study of blood T cell repertoires in COVID-19. Clones were sequenced by immunoSEQ multiplex PCR, and TCRdb holds only the in-frame ones, with some missing. Of 220,000 or so clones listed, about 89% are singletons. Material: peripheral blood. Receptors were obtained from a man aged 55 to 70 who had recovered from COVID-19. Each CDR3 is given with its conserved first and last residue. D genes are given only for firm matches. The size of a clone is reported for some rows only, either as once, few or many, or as a class for expanded clones.

J	D	size	V	length	CDR3	DNA
TRBJ1-2	-	-	TRBV6-2/TRBV6-3	15	CASSYSGGGDYGYTF	TGTGCCAGCAGTTACTCTGGGGGCGGCGACTATGGCTACACCTTC
TRBJ2-1	TRBD2	-	TRBV3-1/TRBV3-2	15	CASSPTSGGRNEQFF	TGTGCCAGCAGTCCCACTAGCGGGGGACGAAATGAGCAGTTCTTC
TRBJ1-2	-	-	TRBV28	11	CASSHNYGYTF	TGTGCCAGCTCCCATAACTATGGCTACACCTTC
TRBJ2-1	TRBD2	-	TRBV28	14	CASRGAGGPNEQFF	TGTGCCAGCCGCGGGGCGGGAGGGCCGAATGAGCAGTTCTTC
TRBJ1-4	-	once	TRBV6-5	14	CASRDSATNEKLFF	TGTGCCAGCAGAGACAGTGCAACTAATGAAAAACTGTTTTTT
TRBJ2-1	TRBD2	-	TRBV5-1	15	CASSSLAGAYNEQFF	TGCGCCAGCAGCTCGCTAGCGGGAGCGTACAATGAGCAGTTCTTC
TRBJ2-3	-	-	TRBV6-5	15	CASIERAGRADTQYF	TGTGCCAGCATCGAAAGGGCGGGAAGGGCAGATACGCAGTATTTT
TRBJ1-5	TRBD1	-	TRBV7-8	18	CASSADTGTGSSNQPQHF	TGTGCCAGCAGCGCCGATACCGGGACAGGGTCAAGCAATCAGCCCCAGCATTTT
TRBJ2-7	-	-	TRBV7-7	13	CASLRRGAYEQYF	TGTGCCAGCCTTCGGCGCGGGGCCTACGAGCAGTACTTC
TRBJ1-4	-	-	TRBV19	14	CASSIVAGNEKLFF	TGTGCCAGTAGTATAGTGGCAGGAAATGAAAAACTGTTTTTT
TRBJ2-3	TRBD2	-	TRBV4-1	13	CASRGTKIDTQYF	TGCGCCAGCAGAGGGACTAAAATAGATACGCAGTATTTT
TRBJ2-7	-	-	TRBV5-1	17	CASSLEAFGSSSYEQYF	TGCGCCAGCAGCTTGGAGGCTTTCGGGTCGAGCTCCTACGAGCAGTACTTC
TRBJ2-7	TRBD2	-	TRBV9	16	CASSVGGLAPSGEQYF	TGTGCCAGCAGCGTAGGGGGACTAGCACCCTCCGGGGAGCAGTACTTC
TRBJ1-1	-	-	TRBV4-2	14	CASSQPGYRTEAFF	TGTGCCAGCAGCCAACCAGGGTATCGGACTGAAGCTTTCTTT
TRBJ1-1	-	-	TRBV12-5	13	CASGLGQNTEAFF	TGTGCTAGTGGTTTGGGACAGAACACTGAAGCTTTCTTT
TRBJ2-1	-	-	TRBV3-1/TRBV3-2	14	CASSQAPGYREQFF	TGTGCCAGCAGCCAAGCCCCGGGGTATCGTGAGCAGTTCTTC
TRBJ2-5	-	-	TRBV5-1	16	CASSLITSSIGKTQYF	TGCGCCAGCAGCTTGATCACTAGCTCAATCGGGAAGACCCAGTACTTC